This TCR beta chain comes out of a study of T cell responses to AZD1222 COVID-19 vaccine. Study background: Second doses that came at about 4 or about 12 weeks were put together. Study-wide results and limits: Among the donors, most were white British and more were female, and clonal diversity was possibly underestimated. The study found Spike-specific TCR breadth and depth rose after two AZD1222 doses. Dominant at 160-218 and 743-854, vaccine-associated CD4 TCRs also spanned spike.

Worth noting for this clone: Its target is unknown.

Sequencing used immunoSEQ multiplex PCR; TCRdb keeps in-frame clones, though not all of them. The top ten clones hold approximately 1.8% of a sample with some 150,000 clones, just over 90% of them seen once. The CDR3 has 14 residues. The ends lost 4 bases at V and 5 bases at J; junction bases unmatched: 7. Germline CDR1 SGHKS, CDR2 YYEKEE (reference sequence). The rearrangement joins TRBV5-5 to TRBJ2-7; TRBD1 matches 9 bases. Sequenced material: peripheral blood, taken on day 0 of AZD1222 vaccination. The TCR sequence derives from an adult in good health. CDR3: CASSRTGQGNEQYF. The CDR3 DNA reads as TGTGCCAGCAGCAGAACGGGACAGGGTAACGAGCAGTACTTC.